The T cell receptor (beta chain) described here comes from a study of T cell responses to AZD1222 COVID-19 vaccine. Across the whole study: Whether given at about 4 or about 12 weeks, second doses were pooled. General study points: Clonal diversity was possibly underestimated; the donors were predominantly white British and more often female. Regions 160-218 and 743-854 held dominance among vaccine-associated CD4 TCRs, which spanned spike. Increased Spike-specific TCR breadth and depth were observed after two AZD1222 doses.

On this clone itself: Antigen unknown.

The table came from immunoSEQ multiplex PCR; TCRdb's copy has only in-frame clones and leaves some out. The sample records around 130,000 clones, 91% being singletons. Source: peripheral blood, taken on day 0 of AZD1222 vaccination. The sequence was obtained from an adult in good health.

DNA of the CDR3: TGTGCCAGTAGTCTAACAATGGACAGGAATTCCGAAAAACTGTTTTTT. The encoded protein is CASSLTMDRNSEKLFF. The V call is TRBV19, the J call TRBJ1-4, with 7 bases matching TRBD1. This CDR3 has 16 amino acids. The V and J ends lost 5 bases and 8 bases, in that order; junction bases with no gene match: 14. The V gene's germline CDR1 is LNHDA and CDR2 SQIVND (reference sequence).